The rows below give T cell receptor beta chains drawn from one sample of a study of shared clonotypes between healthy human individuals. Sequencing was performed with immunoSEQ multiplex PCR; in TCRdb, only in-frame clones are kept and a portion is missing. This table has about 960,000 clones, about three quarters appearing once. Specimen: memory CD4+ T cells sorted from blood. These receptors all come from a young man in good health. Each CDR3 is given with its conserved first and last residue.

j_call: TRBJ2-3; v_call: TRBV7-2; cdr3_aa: CASSSQTSGRTDTQYF
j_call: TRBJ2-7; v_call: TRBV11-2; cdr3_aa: CASSTPRDRAHEQYF
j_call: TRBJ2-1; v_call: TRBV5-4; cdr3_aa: CASSLGGSYNEQFF
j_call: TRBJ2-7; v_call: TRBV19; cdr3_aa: CASSIDSSSSYEQYF
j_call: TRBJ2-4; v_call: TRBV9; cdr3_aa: CASSVGILAKNIQYF
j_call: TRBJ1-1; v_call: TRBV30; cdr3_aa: CAWEGQTNTEAFF
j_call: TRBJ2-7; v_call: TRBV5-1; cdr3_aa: CASSRSGALTYEQYF
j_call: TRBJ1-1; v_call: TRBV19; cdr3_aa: CASSTRTGTHWGAFF
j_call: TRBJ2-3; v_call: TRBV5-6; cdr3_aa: CASSLAYRDQGTDTQYF
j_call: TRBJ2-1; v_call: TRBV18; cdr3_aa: CASSLPNEQFF
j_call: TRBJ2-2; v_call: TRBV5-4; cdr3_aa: CASSPTRTGELFF